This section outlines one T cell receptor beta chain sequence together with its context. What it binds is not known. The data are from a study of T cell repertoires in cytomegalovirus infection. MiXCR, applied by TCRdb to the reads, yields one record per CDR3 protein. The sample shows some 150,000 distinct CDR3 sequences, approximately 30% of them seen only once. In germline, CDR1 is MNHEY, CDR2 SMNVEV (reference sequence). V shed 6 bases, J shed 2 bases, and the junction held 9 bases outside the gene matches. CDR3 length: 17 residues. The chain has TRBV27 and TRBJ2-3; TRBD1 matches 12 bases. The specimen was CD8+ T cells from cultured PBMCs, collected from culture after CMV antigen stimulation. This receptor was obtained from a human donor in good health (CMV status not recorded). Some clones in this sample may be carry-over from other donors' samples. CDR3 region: CASRPGTGGLNTDTQYF. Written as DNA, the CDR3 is TGTGCCAGCAGACCGGGGACAGGGGGCCTCAACACAGATACGCAGTATTTT.